The 11 T cell receptor beta chains below all came from one sample that was sequenced in a study of cytomegalovirus exposure and HLA in healthy donors. Libraries were prepared by immunoSEQ multiplex PCR; TCRdb keeps only in-frame clonotypes and omits some of them. Seen here are about 170,000 clones, approximately 87% observed once, and the top ten hold 1.4%. The sample consisted of PBMCs. Receptors originate from a woman between 25 and 40 years old in good health and CMV-seronegative.

The V and J genes are TRBV30 and TRBJ2-7; a weak D match, TRBD2 (5 bases). The germline V gene has CDR1 GTSNPN and CDR2 SVGIG (reference sequence). The CDR3 has 13 amino acids. V was cut by 0 bases and J by 7 bases, with 13 bases left in between. The CDR3 DNA is TGTGCCTGGAGTGTTTACAGTGGCGGGGAGCAGTACTTC. This translates into CAWSVYSGGEQYF.

V gene TRBV5-1 combines with J gene TRBJ2-3; 8 bases are shared with TRBD2. The germline V gene has CDR1 SGHRS and CDR2 YFSETQ. Unmatched junction bases numbered 7, after V lost 0 bases and J lost 4 bases. The CDR3 loop spans 16 amino acids. CDR3 DNA: TGCGCCAGCAGCTTGGGGGACGGGAGGGTTGCAGATACGCAGTATTTT. It yields the protein CASSLGDGRVADTQYF. Variable domain in full (rest from reference TRBV5-1 and TRBJ2-3): KAGVTQTPRYLIKTRGQQVTLSCSPISGHRSVSWYQQTPGQGLQFLFEYFSETQRNKGNFPGRFSGRQFSNSRSEMNVSTLELGDSALYLCASSLGDGRVADTQYFGPGTRLTVL.

This chain uses TRBV27 with TRBJ2-1, with TRBD2 matching over 7 bases. Germline lookup yields CDR1 MNHEY and CDR2 SMNVEV (reference sequence). The junction had 8 bases not matched to a gene; V was cut back by 6 bases and J by 12 bases. CDR3 length: 12 amino acids. Here the CDR3 reads CASRPRGSGQFF. In DNA, the CDR3 is TGTGCCAGCAGACCGCGGGGGTCGGGGCAGTTCTTC.

The genes are TRBV6-6 and TRBJ2-7; D not resolved. The CDR3 sequence is 12 residues long. V was clipped by 5 bases and J by 6 bases, with 11 bases between them. Per germline, CDR1 MNHNY and CDR2 SVGAGI (reference sequence). The CDR3 loop reads CASSNDSGEQYF. The CDR3 nucleotides read TGTGCCAGCAGTAACGACTCCGGCGAGCAGTACTTC.

The V gene is TRBV6-4, the J gene TRBJ2-3; 9 bases are a match to TRBD1. Trimming cost V 0 bases and J 4 bases; bases outside gene matches: 2. This CDR3 spans 15 amino acids. Per germline, CDR1 MRHNA and CDR2 SNTAGT. Here the CDR3 reads CASSDSRTGADTQYF. CDR3 bases: TGTGCCAGCAGTGACTCTAGGACAGGGGCAGATACGCAGTATTTT.

The rearrangement uses TRBV6-1 and TRBJ1-2; 7 bases agree with TRBD1. Germline V gene sequence: CDR1 MNHNS, CDR2 SASEGT. The CDR3 consists of 13 residues. V lost 4 bases, J lost 4 bases, and 3 bases stayed unmatched. The DNA for the CDR3 is TGTGCCAGCAGTGGGGACAGCCTCTATGGCTACACCTTC. Translation gives CASSGDSLYGYTF.

The rearrangement uses TRBV5-1 and TRBJ2-7; D is perhaps TRBD1 (6 bases). Trimming pared 2 bases from V and 4 bases from J, leaving 10 bases between. This CDR3 is 13 amino acids long. Germline V gives CDR1 SGHRS, CDR2 YFSETQ. The CDR3: CASSLNTGYEQYF. DNA of the CDR3: TGCGCCAGCAGCTTAAATACAGGGTACGAGCAGTACTTC. Looking up the rest from reference TRBV5-1 and TRBJ2-7 gives the full variable domain: KAGVTQTPRYLIKTRGQQVTLSCSPISGHRSVSWYQQTPGQGLQFLFEYFSETQRNKGNFPGRFSGRQFSNSRSEMNVSTLELGDSALYLCASSLNTGYEQYFGPGTRLTVT.

The chain uses TRBV30 and TRBJ2-1; D perhaps matches TRBD2 (5 bases). The V end lost 2 bases, the J end lost 5 bases, and 10 bases lay between the germline ends. The CDR3 runs to 13 residues. Germline lookup yields CDR1 GTSNPN and CDR2 SVGIG (reference sequence). The CDR3 nucleotides read TGTGCCTGGAGTAGTGACTATGACAATGAGCAGTTCTTC. The encoded protein is CAWSSDYDNEQFF.

This chain connects TRBV10-1 to TRBJ1-2, with 7 bases aligning to TRBD1. Trimming removed 11 bases from V and 4 bases from J; junction bases left unmatched: 4. CDR1 is WNHNN, CDR2 SYGVQD, per germline (reference sequence). The CDR3 loop spans 11 amino acids. The CDR3 nucleotides read TGCGCCGGGACAGCGATCTATGGCTACACCTTC. Translated, it gives CAGTAIYGYTF.

V is TRBV5-6 and J is TRBJ1-1; 7 positions agree with TRBD1. The CDR3 runs to 15 residues. After removal of 0 bases from V and 0 bases from J, the junction contained 2 bases not matched to a gene. CDR1 and CDR2 (germline): SGHDT, YYEEEE. CDR3 residues: CASSLGTGMNTEAFF. The CDR3 DNA reads as TGTGCCAGCAGCTTGGGGACAGGAATGAACACTGAAGCTTTCTTT. Combining the CDR3 with reference TRBV5-6 and TRBJ1-1 gives the whole variable domain DAGVTQSPTHLIKTRGQQVTLRCSPKSGHDTVSWYQQALGQGPQFIFQYYEEEERQRGNFPDRFSGHQFPNYSSELNVNALLLGDSALYLCASSLGTGMNTEAFFGQGTRLTVV.

V gene TRBV15 combines with J gene TRBJ1-1; D is unclear. This CDR3 region has 14 residues. V lost 6 bases and J 0 bases, leaving 11 bases between the germline ends. Germline loops: CDR1 LNHNV, CDR2 YYDKDF (reference sequence). The CDR3 DNA follows: TGTGCCACCAGGGAGTCTCAGATGAACACTGAAGCTTTCTTT. Protein sequence: CATRESQMNTEAFF.